This T cell receptor beta chain was captured by sequencing in a study of cytomegalovirus exposure and HLA in healthy donors (dated by TCRdb to 2016 to 2017). For the wider study: In an earlier analysis of 587 of the donors, under 300 Gb of sequence data and some 120 million unique TCR beta sequences from about 190 million T cells were reported. In a later analysis, previously published TCR beta repertoires from several hundred donors were re-analyzed and high-resolution HLA genotyping was added so that TCR occurrence patterns could be studied. To predict cytomegalovirus infection status, the study brought together high-throughput TCR immunosequencing, statistical association of individual TCRs with disease status, and machine learning. Donor age, sex, ethnicity and CMV serostatus were compiled alongside the repertoire data. A separate validation cohort of about 110 different subjects was used in addition to the roughly 700-subject first cohort. Four or five DR-DQ haplotypes were handled as single units for association and clustering because linkage in the cohort was strong. The T cell repertoires of 550 to 850 subjects were profiled by immunosequencing and related to cytomegalovirus serostatus. Both class I and class II loci were covered by HLA typing, at four-digit resolution. An earlier analysis of 587 of the donors applied high-throughput TCR beta sequencing to assess whether each TCR beta V gene segment acted as functional or pseudogenic. Genome-wide SNP genotypes for about three fifths of the 666 donors were used in a later genetic analysis, which treated that subset as a discovery cohort. Around 320 gigabases of sequencing data and approximately 85 million unique TCR sequences were included in an early release covering several hundred HLA-typed donors. Of the roughly 390 genotyped donors, 65% to 90% were placed in the genetic ancestry cluster associated with self-reported Caucasian donors. The aim of the study was to test whether cataloging public T cell receptors could identify signatures of past pathogen exposure. Among 300 to 500 genotyped donors of the cohort, an average of around 250,000 unique TCR beta nucleotide sequences was sequenced per donor, of which 15% to 20% were non-productive. In the later analysis, no new phenotypic data were used to find candidate immune exposures; instead, reliance was placed on TCR beta sequences and their occurrence across donors. Every repertoire in the discovery cohort had been generated on one and the same sequencing platform. The number of donors typed differed by locus, with about 629-640 for A, B, C, DRB1 and DQB1, around 500 for DQA1, under 610 for DPA1, and over 400 for DPB1.

V and J are trimmed by 5 bases and 6 bases, and the gene matches miss 11 bases of the junction. CDR3 length: 17 amino acids, cysteine to phenylalanine. Only the CDR3 portion is preserved as DNA: 51 bases, with reading frame beginning at the first base. Based on the germline V gene (reference sequence), the CDR1 and CDR2 sequences are SEHNR and FQNEAQ. In total, approximately 610 healthy bone marrow donors made up the cohort. At the time of sampling, all cohort members were nominally healthy, though unrecorded immune exposures were likely present. The donor tested CMV seronegative, placing the donor among the 350 or so seronegative members of the cohort. A peripheral blood sample was provided by each donor, and peripheral blood mononuclear cells were used for TCR beta sequencing. Genomic DNA extraction from the blood cell samples was performed with the Qiagen DNeasy Blood Extraction Kit. The investigation overall reported the following: Across donors, most TCR sequences were observed very rarely, whereas some public TCRs were present in many individuals. In a later genetic analysis, a missense DCLRE1C variant was associated with V-gene and J-gene trimming of TCR beta chains, and the association was replicated in an independent cohort. Correlated functional status among segregating V segments might be attributable to linkage disequilibrium, but an unknown experimental factor could not be ruled out. A further reported finding was that TCR beta sequences accurately predicted the HLA-A and HLA-B alleles for most subjects in the first cohort. Broadly in line with IMGT annotations, most TCR beta V segments showed up in productive rearrangements about 87% or about 30% of the time in an earlier analysis of around 550 of the donors. Most CMV-associated TCR beta chains appeared to be HLA-restricted in a later analysis, and the HLA associations seemed to be driven largely by CMV exposure. When HLA alleles, especially DR and DQ, strongly co-occurred, TCR associations were difficult to assign to individual alleles. The authors suggested that the approach could potentially be generalized to other disease states and immunological phenotypes. The 87-base-pair reads could not distinguish some IMGT-functional V segments, including TRBV6-2 and TRBV6-3, so those segments were excluded. A few of the identified cytomegalovirus-associated TCR beta chains were confirmed in vitro to be specific for cytomegalovirus antigens. Because counts were too low, roughly 17 rarely observed V segments, including chromosome 9 orphons, were left out of the earlier analysis of 587 of the donors. In the study, around 150 TCR beta chains were listed as associated with cytomegalovirus. In a later analysis, HLA-associated TCR beta chains were found to be more clonally expanded and to have lower generation probabilities than equally common non-associated chains. Specific HLA alleles were associated with around 18,000 TCR beta sequences at a false discovery rate of 0.05 in a later analysis. In this cohort, only TCR beta chains were sequenced, and detectable features were limited by the absence of alpha or paired-chain data. Because HLA typing was missing for some donors at each locus, association tests included only the typed subset. A group of highly shared sequence variants was considered likely to be a technical artifact of the sequencing pipeline. A later analysis reported that several top co-occurrence clusters appeared linked to parvovirus B19, influenza, CMV and Epstein-Barr virus. In a later analysis, TCR association rates were found to vary across HLA loci, with the most associated TCRs seen for DRB1 alleles and the fewest for HLA-C alleles. The classifier was reported to diagnose cytomegalovirus status with high specificity and sensitivity in both the original and validation cohorts. Presence/absence analyses assumed roughly uniform sequencing depth across donors, an assumption that may not hold. In a later genetic analysis, fewer N-insertions in productive TCRs were reported among donors in an Asian-associated ancestry cluster than the roughly 700-donor mean. For the cohort, immune exposure information was limited to CMV serostatus.

The method behind the library was the immunoSEQ multiplex PCR assay. For the multiplex PCR, a mixture combining 60 forward primers for TCR Vbeta segments and 13 reverse primers for TCR Jbeta segments was used. The CDR3 region of rearranged TCR beta genes was amplified from genomic DNA by a multiplex PCR assay. The Illumina HiSeq System was used to sequence the amplified TCR beta libraries as 87-base-pair reads. The published analysis was carried out like this. A later analysis tallied 75 million to 85 million unique TCR beta chains across the 700 or so repertoires, and about 12 million of those chains were shared by two or more donors. To remove PCR and sequencing errors, raw reads were error-corrected and collapsed into unique sequences using a nearest-neighbor algorithm that merged closely related sequences. Alignment of CDR3 sequences to IMGT reference sequences was used to assign V, D and J gene segments. For a sequence to be retained, a match of at least six nucleotides was required to both a V gene segment and a J gene segment. Rearrangements were classified as productive when the CDR3 lacked stop codons and remained in frame with V and J, and all other rearrangements were classified as non-productive. CDR3 was defined according to IMGT convention as the region running from the second conserved V-encoded cysteine to the conserved J-encoded phenylalanine. The earlier analysis of some 600 of the donors excluded sequences that lacked an unambiguous match to a single V gene segment. In an earlier analysis of about 590 of the donors, a V segment was called functional when productive rearrangements were above 56.7%, and segregating when the standard deviation between donors exceeded 5%. A statistical classification framework was built for diagnosing cytomegalovirus status from the catalog of TCR beta chain sequences. In a later analysis, V and J genes were assigned by comparing TCR nucleotide sequences against IMGT/GENE-DB human TR gene sequences. Using the TCRdist pipeline, a later analysis assigned CDR3 sequences along with most-parsimonious VDJ recombination scenarios. In a later analysis, every TCR beta chain was defined by the combination of its CDR3 amino acid sequence and its V-gene family, and reads without a unique V-gene family were dropped. A later analysis removed several hundred highly shared, low-generation-probability nucleotide sequences to deal with suspected cross-contamination and a sequencing artifact. For each public chain, a later analysis derived a clonal expansion index from normalized ranks of inferred template counts within each repertoire. In a later analysis, generation probabilities were computed using a VDJ recombination model fitted to out-of-frame rearrangements, and the results were checked against IGoR. In a later analysis, TCR-TCR, TCR-HLA and TCR-CMV co-occurrence was scored with hypergeometric tests, and a repertoire-size bias correction was applied to TCR pairs. False discovery rates were estimated in a later analysis by permuting HLA or CMV assignments 20 times. In a later analysis, co-occurring TCRs were grouped using DBSCAN, and TCRdist sequence similarity was added for clustering within HLA-allele-positive subsets. For co-occurrence clustering, repertoires with fewer than 30,000 or more than 120,000 public chains were excluded, along with a handful of repertoires with anomalous nucleotide sharing. The table was pulled from immuneACCESS by TCRdb, which kept in-frame rearrangements only. Such tables lose some clones; where checked, under half of the loss comes from unresolved V genes, and the rest has no known cause. V, J and clone size are taken as reported in that table, and D and trimming were inferred from the DNA itself. Here the sample has around 140,000 clones; nearly 80% occur a single time. Clones ranked in the top ten supply less than 1.1% of the sample.

With regard to this clone: It has no known antigen specificity. Per-base qualities were not stored, and no clone one base away is much larger.

The receptor chain draws on TRBV7-9 and TRBJ2-2, with TRBD1 matching 11 junction bases. Sequencing was carried out using PBMCs. The sequence was collected from a male donor in good health and CMV-seronegative. The nucleotides are TGTGCCAGCAGCCCCCGCCGGGACAGGGGGTCCCCCGGGGAGCTGTTTTTT. Translation gives CASSPRRDRGSPGELFF. The CDR3, completed at both ends by the reference TRBV7-9 and TRBJ2-2 genes, gives the full variable domain DTGVSQNPRHKITKRGQNVTFRCDPISEHNRLYWYRQTLGQGPEFLTYFQNEAQLEKSRLLSDRFSAERPKGSFSTLEIQRTEQGDSAMYLCASSPRRDRGSPGELFFGEGSRLTVL.